This TCR beta chain was profiled in a study of cytomegalovirus exposure and HLA in healthy donors. Trimming removed 3 bases at V and 8 bases at J, with 17 bases between. The germline CDR1 and CDR2 sequences are SGHDT and YYEEEE. The CDR3 consists of 14 residues. Both 60 Vbeta primers and 13 Jbeta primers went into the PCR. The repertoire was sequenced with immunoSEQ multiplex PCR; TCRdb's copy has only in-frame clones and lacks some. The sample lists tens of thousands of clones, about 84% occurring once. The chain couples TRBV5-6 to TRBJ1-1; D is perhaps TRBD1 (6 bases). This clonotype was obtained from a man aged 50 or older in good health and CMV-seronegative. Sequencing was carried out using PBMCs. The CDR3 DNA reads TGTGCCAGCAGCTCGTGGGGGCCAGGCCCCGAAGCTTTCTTT. This gives the protein CASSSWGPGPEAFF. Complete variable domain (other parts from reference TRBV5-6 and TRBJ1-1): DAGVTQSPTHLIKTRGQQVTLRCSPKSGHDTVSWYQQALGQGPQFIFQYYEEEERQRGNFPDRFSGHQFPNYSSELNVNALLLGDSALYLCASSSWGPGPEAFFGQGTRLTVV.